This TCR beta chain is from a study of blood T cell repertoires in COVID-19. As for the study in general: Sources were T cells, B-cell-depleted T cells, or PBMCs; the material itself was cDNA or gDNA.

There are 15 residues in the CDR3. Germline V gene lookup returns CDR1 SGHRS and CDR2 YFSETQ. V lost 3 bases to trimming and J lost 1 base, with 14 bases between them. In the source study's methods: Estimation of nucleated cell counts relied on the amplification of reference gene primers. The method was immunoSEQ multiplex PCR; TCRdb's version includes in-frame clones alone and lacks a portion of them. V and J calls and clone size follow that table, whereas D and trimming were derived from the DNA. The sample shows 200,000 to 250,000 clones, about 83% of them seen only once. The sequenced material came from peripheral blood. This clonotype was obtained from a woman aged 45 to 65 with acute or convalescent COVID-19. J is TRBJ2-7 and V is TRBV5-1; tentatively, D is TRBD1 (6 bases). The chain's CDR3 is CASSSGGGKSYEQYF. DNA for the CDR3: TGCGCCAGCAGCTCTGGGGGCGGTAAGTCCTACGAGCAGTACTTC.